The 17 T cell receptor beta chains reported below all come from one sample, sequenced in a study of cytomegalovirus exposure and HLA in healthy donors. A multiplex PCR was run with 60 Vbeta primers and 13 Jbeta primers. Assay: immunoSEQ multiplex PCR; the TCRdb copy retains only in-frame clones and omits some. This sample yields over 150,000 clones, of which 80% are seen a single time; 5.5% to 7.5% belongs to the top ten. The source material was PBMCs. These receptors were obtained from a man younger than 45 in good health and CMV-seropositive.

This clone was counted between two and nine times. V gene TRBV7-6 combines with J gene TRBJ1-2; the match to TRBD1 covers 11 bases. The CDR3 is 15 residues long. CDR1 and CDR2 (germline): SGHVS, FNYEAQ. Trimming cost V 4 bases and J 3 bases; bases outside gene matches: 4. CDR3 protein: CASSWTGGSDYGYTF. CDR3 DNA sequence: TGTGCCAGCAGCTGGACAGGGGGCTCGGACTATGGCTACACCTTC.

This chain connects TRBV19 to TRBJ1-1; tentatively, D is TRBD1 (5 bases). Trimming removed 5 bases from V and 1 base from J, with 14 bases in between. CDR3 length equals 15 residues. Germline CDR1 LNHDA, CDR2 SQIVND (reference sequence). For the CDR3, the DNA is TGTGCCAGTAGTCTCCGCACGACAGCGAACACTGAAGCTTTCTTT. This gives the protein CASSLRTTANTEAFF.

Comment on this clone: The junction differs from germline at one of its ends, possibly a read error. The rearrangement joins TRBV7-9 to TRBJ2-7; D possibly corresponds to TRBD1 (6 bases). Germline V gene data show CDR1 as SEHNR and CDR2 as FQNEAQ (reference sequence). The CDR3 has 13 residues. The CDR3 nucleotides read TGTTCCAGCAGCCCACAGGGTACATACGAGCAGTACTTC. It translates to CSSSPQGTYEQYF.

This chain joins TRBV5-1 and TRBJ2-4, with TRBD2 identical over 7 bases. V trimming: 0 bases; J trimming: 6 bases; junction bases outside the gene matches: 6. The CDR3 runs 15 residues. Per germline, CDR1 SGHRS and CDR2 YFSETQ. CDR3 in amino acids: CASSLGGPGGNIQYF. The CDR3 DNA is TGCGCCAGCAGCTTGGGGGGACCGGGGGGAAACATTCAGTACTTC.

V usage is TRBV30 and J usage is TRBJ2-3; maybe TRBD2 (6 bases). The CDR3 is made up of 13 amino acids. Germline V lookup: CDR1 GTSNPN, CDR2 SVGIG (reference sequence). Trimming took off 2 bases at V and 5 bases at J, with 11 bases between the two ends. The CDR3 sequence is CAWSRREKDTQYF. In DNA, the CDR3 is TGTGCCTGGAGTCGACGGGAGAAAGATACGCAGTATTTT.

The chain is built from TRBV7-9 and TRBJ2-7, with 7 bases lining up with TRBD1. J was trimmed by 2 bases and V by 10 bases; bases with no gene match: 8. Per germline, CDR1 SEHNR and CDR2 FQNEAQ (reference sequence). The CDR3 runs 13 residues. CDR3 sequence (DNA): TGTGCCATAAGGGGAACAGGGGCCTACGAGCAGTACTTC. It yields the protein CAIRGTGAYEQYF. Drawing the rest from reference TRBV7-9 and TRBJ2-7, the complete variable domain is DTGVSQNPRHKITKRGQNVTFRCDPISEHNRLYWYRQTLGQGPEFLTYFQNEAQLEKSRLLSDRFSAERPKGSFSTLEIQRTEQGDSAMYLCAIRGTGAYEQYFGPGTRLTVT.

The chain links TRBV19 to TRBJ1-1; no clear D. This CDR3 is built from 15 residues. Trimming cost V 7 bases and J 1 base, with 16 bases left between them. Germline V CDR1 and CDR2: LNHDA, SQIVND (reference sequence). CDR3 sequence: CASTPPGYRNTEAFF. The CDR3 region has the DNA TGTGCCAGTACCCCGCCGGGATACAGGAACACTGAAGCTTTCTTT.

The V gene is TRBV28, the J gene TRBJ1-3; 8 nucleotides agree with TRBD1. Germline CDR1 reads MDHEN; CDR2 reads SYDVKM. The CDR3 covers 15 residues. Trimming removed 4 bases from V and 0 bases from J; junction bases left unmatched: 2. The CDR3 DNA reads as TGTGCCAGCAGTTCGGGACAGGCCTCTGGAAACACCATATATTTT. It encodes CASSSGQASGNTIYF.

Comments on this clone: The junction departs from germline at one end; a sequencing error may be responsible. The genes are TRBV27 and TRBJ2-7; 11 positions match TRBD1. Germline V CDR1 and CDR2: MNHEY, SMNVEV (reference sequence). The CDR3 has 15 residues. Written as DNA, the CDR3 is TGTGTCAGCAGTCCCGGACAGGGGGCTAACTACGAGCAGTACTTC. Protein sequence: CVSSPGQGANYEQYF.

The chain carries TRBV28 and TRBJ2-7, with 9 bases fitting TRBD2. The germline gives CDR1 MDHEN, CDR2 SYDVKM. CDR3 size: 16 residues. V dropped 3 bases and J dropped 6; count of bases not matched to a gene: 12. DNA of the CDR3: TGTGCCAGCAGTTTTCTTAGCGGGGGCGTAAAAGGCGAGCAGTACTTC. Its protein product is CASSFLSGGVKGEQYF.

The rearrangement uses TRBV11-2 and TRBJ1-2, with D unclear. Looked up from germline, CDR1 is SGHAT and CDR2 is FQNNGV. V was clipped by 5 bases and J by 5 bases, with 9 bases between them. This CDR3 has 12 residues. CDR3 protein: CASSLGVYGYTF. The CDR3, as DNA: TGTGCCAGCAGCCTTGGAGTATATGGCTACACCTTC.

CDR3 protein: CASNSQENTEAFF. In DNA form, the CDR3 reads TGTGCCAGCAACAGCCAGGAGAACACTGAAGCTTTCTTT. The chain carries TRBV6-5 and TRBJ1-1; D unclear. The CDR3 has 13 residues. Per germline, CDR1 MNHEY and CDR2 SVGAGI. Deletions cut 7 bases from V and 1 base from J, with 10 bases between.

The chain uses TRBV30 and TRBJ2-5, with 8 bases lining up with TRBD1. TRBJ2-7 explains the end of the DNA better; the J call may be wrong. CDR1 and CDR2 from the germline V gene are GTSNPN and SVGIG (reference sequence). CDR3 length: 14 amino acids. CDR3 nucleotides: TGTGCCTGTCTCACCGGGACAGGAACCTACGAGCAGTACTTC. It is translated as CACLTGTGTYEQYF.

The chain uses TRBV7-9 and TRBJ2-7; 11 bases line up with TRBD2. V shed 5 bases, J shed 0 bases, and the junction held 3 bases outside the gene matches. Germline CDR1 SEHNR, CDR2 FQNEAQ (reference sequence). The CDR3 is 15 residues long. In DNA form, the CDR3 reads TGTGCCAGCAGCCAAGGACTAGCGGGCTCCTACGAGCAGTACTTC. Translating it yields CASSQGLAGSYEQYF.

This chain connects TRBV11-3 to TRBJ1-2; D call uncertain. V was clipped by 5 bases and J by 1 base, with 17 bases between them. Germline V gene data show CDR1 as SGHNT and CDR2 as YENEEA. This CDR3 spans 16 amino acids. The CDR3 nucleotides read TGTGCCAGCAGCCTGGCGGACTTACTCATTAACTATGGCTACACCTTC. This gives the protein CASSLADLLINYGYTF. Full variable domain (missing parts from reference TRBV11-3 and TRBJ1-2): EAGVVQSPRYKIIEKKQPVAFWCNPISGHNTLYWYLQNLGQGPELLIRYENEEAVDDSQLPKDRFSAERLKGVDSTLKIQPAELGDSAVYLCASSLADLLINYGYTFGSGTRLTVV.

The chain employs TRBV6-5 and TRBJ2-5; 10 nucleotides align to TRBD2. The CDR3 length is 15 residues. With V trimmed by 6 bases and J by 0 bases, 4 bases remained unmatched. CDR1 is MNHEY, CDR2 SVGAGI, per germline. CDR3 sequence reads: CASSFSGRYQETQYF. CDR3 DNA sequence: TGTGCCAGCAGCTTTAGCGGGAGGTACCAAGAGACCCAGTACTTC.

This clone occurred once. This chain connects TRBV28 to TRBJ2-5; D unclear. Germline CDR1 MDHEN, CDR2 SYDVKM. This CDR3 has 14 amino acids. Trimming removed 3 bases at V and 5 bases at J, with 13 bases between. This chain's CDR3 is CASSLNSEWETQYF. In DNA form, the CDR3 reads TGTGCCAGCAGTTTGAACAGTGAATGGGAGACCCAGTACTTC.